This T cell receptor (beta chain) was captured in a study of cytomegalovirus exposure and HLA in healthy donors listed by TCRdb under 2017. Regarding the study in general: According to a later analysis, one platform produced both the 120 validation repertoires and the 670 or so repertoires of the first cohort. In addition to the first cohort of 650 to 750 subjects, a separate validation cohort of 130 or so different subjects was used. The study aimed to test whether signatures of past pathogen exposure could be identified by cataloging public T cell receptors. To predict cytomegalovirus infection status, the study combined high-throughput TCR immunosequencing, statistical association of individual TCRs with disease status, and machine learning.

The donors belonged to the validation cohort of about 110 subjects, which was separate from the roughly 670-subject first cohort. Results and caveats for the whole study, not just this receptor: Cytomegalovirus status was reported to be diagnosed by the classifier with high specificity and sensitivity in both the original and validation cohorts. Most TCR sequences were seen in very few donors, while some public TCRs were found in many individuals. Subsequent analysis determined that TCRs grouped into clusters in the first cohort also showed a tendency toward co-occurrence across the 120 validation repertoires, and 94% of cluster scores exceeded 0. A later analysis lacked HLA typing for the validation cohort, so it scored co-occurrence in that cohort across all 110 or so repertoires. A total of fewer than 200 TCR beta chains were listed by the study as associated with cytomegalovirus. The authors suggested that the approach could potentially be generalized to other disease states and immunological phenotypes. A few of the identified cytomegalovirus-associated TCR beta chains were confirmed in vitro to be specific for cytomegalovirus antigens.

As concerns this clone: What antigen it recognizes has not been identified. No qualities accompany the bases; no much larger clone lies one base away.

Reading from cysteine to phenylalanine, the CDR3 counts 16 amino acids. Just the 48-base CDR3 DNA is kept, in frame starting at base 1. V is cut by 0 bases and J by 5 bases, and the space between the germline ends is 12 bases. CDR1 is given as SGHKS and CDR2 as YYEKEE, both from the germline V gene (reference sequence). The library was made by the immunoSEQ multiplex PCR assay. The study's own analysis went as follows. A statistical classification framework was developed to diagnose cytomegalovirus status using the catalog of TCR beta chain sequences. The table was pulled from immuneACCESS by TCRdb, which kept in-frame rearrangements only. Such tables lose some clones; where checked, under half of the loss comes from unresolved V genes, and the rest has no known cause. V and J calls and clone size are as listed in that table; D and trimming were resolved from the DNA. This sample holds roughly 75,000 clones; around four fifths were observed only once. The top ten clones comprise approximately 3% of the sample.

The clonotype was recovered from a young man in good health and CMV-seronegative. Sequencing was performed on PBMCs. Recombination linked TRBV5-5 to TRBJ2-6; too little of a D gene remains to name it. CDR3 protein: CASSLELALWANVLTF. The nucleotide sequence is TGTGCCAGCAGCTTGGAATTAGCCTTATGGGCCAACGTCCTGACTTTC.